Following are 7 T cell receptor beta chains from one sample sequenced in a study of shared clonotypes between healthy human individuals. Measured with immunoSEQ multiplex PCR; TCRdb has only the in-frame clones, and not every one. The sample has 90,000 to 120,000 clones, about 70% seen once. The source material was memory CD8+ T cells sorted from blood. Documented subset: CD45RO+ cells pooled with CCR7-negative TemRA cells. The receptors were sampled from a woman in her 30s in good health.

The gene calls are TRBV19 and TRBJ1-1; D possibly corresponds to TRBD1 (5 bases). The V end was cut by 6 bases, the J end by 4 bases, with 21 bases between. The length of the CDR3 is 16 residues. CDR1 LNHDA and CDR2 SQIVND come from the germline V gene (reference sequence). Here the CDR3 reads CASRSSGLRGGTEAFF. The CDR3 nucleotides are TGTGCCAGTAGATCCTCAGGGCTTAGGGGTGGCACTGAAGCTTTCTTT.

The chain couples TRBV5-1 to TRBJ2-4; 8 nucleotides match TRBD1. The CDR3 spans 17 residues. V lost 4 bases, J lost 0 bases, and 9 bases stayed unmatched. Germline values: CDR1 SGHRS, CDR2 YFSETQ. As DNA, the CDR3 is TGCGCCAGCAGCGGGAAGACAGGGGACATAGCCAAAAACATTCAGTACTTC. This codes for CASSGKTGDIAKNIQYF.

The CDR3 sequence is CAIRSVGKSGGYTF. The DNA of the CDR3 is TGTGCCATCAGAAGCGTGGGGAAATCGGGTGGCTACACCTTC. The chain employs TRBV10-3 and TRBJ1-2, with unresolved D. V dropped 6 bases and J dropped 7 bases, with 18 bases sitting between them. This CDR3 is 14 amino acids long. Germline assignment: CDR1 ENHRY and CDR2 SYGVKD.

The CDR3 nucleotides read TGTGCCAGCAGTTTCACGCCGGGACTAGCGGGAGACGAGCAGTACTTC. Translating it yields CASSFTPGLAGDEQYF. This rearrangement joins TRBV7-9 to TRBJ2-7; 14 bases are shared with TRBD2. The germline CDR1 and CDR2 sequences are SEHNR and FQNEAQ (reference sequence). With V trimmed by 6 bases and J by 5 bases, 9 bases remained unmatched. The length of the CDR3 is 16 residues.

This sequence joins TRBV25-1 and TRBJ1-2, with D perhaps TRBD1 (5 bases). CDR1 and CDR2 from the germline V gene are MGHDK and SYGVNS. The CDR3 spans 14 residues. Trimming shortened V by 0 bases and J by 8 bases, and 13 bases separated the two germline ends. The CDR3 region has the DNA TGTGCCAGCAGTGAATATAAGGGGACGGAAGGCTACACCTTC. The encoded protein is CASSEYKGTEGYTF.

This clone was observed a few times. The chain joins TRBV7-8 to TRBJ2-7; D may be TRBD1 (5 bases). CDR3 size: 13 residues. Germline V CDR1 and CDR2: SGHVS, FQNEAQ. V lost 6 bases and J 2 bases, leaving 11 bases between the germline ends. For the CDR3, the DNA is TGTGCCAGCAGGAAGGGGCCAACCTACGAGCAGTACTTC. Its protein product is CASRKGPTYEQYF.

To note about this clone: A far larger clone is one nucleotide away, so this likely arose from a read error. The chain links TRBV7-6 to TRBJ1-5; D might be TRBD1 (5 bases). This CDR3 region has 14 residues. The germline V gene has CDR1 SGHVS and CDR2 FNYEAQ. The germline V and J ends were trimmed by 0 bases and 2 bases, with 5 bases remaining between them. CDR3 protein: CASSLAGGNQPQHF. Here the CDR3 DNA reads TGTGCCAGCAGCTTAGCAGGGGGCAATCAGCCCCAGCATTTT.